Following are 28 T cell receptor beta chains from one sample sequenced in a study of blood T cell repertoires in COVID-19 (dated by TCRdb to about 2020). The library relied on the immunoSEQ multiplex PCR assay. TCRdb took this table from immuneACCESS and kept in-frame rearrangements with V and J called. Such tables lack part of the clones; where checked against another copy, unresolved V genes explain under half of the gap, and the rest is unexplained. For this sample the table gives some 200,000 clones, of which around 87% were detected only once. The leading ten clones occupy roughly 7.2% of the sample. Sequencing input: PBMCs or T cells enriched from blood (not recorded which). The receptors derive from a man younger than 40 in a cohort exposed to, infected with or recovered from COVID-19 (not recorded which).

This clone was seen at least ten times. The chain carries TRBV28 and TRBJ2-7, with a tentative D call TRBD1 (6 bases). The CDR3 is 16 residues long. The V gene's germline CDR1 is MDHEN and CDR2 SYDVKM. Between the trimmed V and J ends, which lost 4 bases and 4 bases, there was a span of 20 bases. CDR3: CASSSAYSTGSYEQYF. The CDR3, as DNA: TGTGCCAGCAGTTCCGCTTACTCGACAGGATCATACGAGCAGTACTTC.

The CDR3 protein is CASRQGATAEAFF. The CDR3 coding sequence is TGTGCCAGTCGACAGGGGGCAACGGCTGAAGCTTTCTTT. The genes are TRBV19 and TRBJ1-1, with 10 nucleotides matching TRBD1. The V and J ends lost 8 bases and 6 bases, in that order; junction bases with no gene match: 6. Germline CDR1 and CDR2: LNHDA and SQIVND (reference sequence). CDR3 length: 13 residues.

The V call is TRBV28, the J call TRBJ1-2; the D is unclear. The V gene lost 3 bases and the J gene lost 1 base, with 12 bases spanning the gap. This CDR3 is built from 15 residues. Germline values: CDR1 MDHEN, CDR2 SYDVKM. The CDR3 protein is CASSLFRGVNYGYTF. DNA of the CDR3: TGTGCCAGCAGTTTGTTCCGGGGAGTTAACTATGGCTACACCTTC.

The gene calls are TRBV7-9 and TRBJ1-1, with 7 bases aligning to TRBD1. The CDR3 has 13 residues. The J segment lost 7 bases and the V segment lost 5 bases, leaving 7 bases of the junction unmatched. CDR1 and CDR2 (germline): SEHNR, FQNEAQ (reference sequence). The CDR3: CASSETDRDEAFF. DNA of the CDR3: TGTGCCAGCAGCGAAACTGACAGGGATGAAGCTTTCTTT.

Notes on this clone: One end of the junction fails to match germline, which may point to a read error. The gene calls are TRBV28 and TRBJ1-1, with D tentatively TRBD1 (6 bases). Per the germline V gene, CDR1 is MDHEN and CDR2 is SYDVKM. CDR3 length: 13 residues. The DNA of the CDR3 is TGTGCCACCAGTGACCGTCGGACAGTTGAAGCTTTCTTT. Translating it yields CATSDRRTVEAFF. Supplemented by reference TRBV28 and TRBJ1-1, the full variable domain reads DVKVTQSSRYLVKRTGEKVFLECVQDMDHENMFWYRQDPGLGLRLIYFSYDVKMKEKGDIPEGYSVSREKKERFSLILESASTNQTSMYLCATSDRRTVEAFFGQGTRLTVV.

V gene TRBV13 combines with J gene TRBJ1-1; TRBD1 might be the D (5 bases). This CDR3 spans 16 amino acids. Trimming cost V 3 bases and J 5 bases, with 19 bases left between them. Germline V gene data show CDR1 as PRHDT and CDR2 as FYEKMQ (reference sequence). In DNA form, the CDR3 reads TGTGCCAGCAGCTTCCCAAGTCTTCAGGGAGGAACTGAAGCTTTCTTT. Translating gives CASSFPSLQGGTEAFF.

This clone has just one count. V gene TRBV7-9 combines with J gene TRBJ1-2; TRBD1 is a possible D gene (5 bases). This CDR3 contains 14 residues. CDR1 is SEHNR, CDR2 FQNEAQ, per germline (reference sequence). With 4 bases removed from V and 4 bases from J, the gap between germline ends came to 13 bases. The CDR3, as DNA: TGTGCCAGCAGCTCCGTTCAGGGCTCCTATGGCTACACCTTC. Protein sequence: CASSSVQGSYGYTF.

V and J are TRBV19 and TRBJ1-2, with no clear D. The CDR3 sequence is 13 residues long. Trimming left V 7 bases short and J 7 bases short, with 16 bases between. Germline CDR1 is LNHDA and CDR2 is SQIVND (reference sequence). The CDR3 region is CASTSPGRLGYTF. The CDR3 DNA follows: TGTGCCAGTACCAGCCCGGGAAGACTTGGCTACACCTTC.

This clone was recorded only once. This chain uses TRBV7-3 with TRBJ2-1; TRBD2 matches 11 bases. V lost 3 bases, J lost 6 bases, and 4 bases stayed unmatched. Germline V lookup: CDR1 SGHTA, CDR2 FQGTGA. This CDR3 is built from 15 residues. The CDR3 is CASSLTSGNSNEQFF. CDR3 DNA: TGTGCCAGCAGCTTGACTAGCGGGAATTCCAATGAGCAGTTCTTC.

The V gene is TRBV7-2, the J gene TRBJ2-1, with a possible D match to TRBD2 (5 bases). The V gene lost 1 base and the J gene lost 11 bases, with 12 bases spanning the gap. This CDR3 comprises 13 residues. Germline-derived CDR1 and CDR2 are SGHTA and FQGNSA. As DNA, the CDR3 is TGTGCCAGCAGCTTAGAGGCCCAGACTAAGCAGTTCTTC. Protein product: CASSLEAQTKQFF.

The chain combines TRBV11-1 with TRBJ2-7, with a weak D call TRBD2 (6 bases). Germline loops: CDR1 SGHAT, CDR2 FQDESV (reference sequence). This CDR3 region has 16 residues. The V and J ends lost 8 bases and 0 bases respectively, with 20 bases between them. The CDR3 bases are TGTGCCAGCGGGGGAGGATCTAGCCGTAGCTCCTACGAGCAGTACTTC. The encoded protein is CASGGGSSRSSYEQYF. Combining the CDR3 with reference TRBV11-1 and TRBJ2-7 gives the whole variable domain EAEVAQSPRYKITEKSQAVAFWCDPISGHATLYWYRQILGQGPELLVQFQDESVVDDSQLPKDRFSAERLKGVDSTLKIQPAELGDSAMYLCASGGGSSRSSYEQYFGPGTRLTVT.

This clone was found once. The chain uses TRBV6-2 or TRBV6-3 and TRBJ1-1; no reliable D call. The CDR3 totals 15 residues. The V end was cut by 2 bases, the J end by 1 base, with 11 bases between. Looked up from germline, CDR1 is MNHEY and CDR2 is SVGEGT. DNA of the CDR3: TGTGCCAGCAGTTACACTGGGTCGGGGAACACTGAAGCTTTCTTT. It specifies CASSYTGSGNTEAFF.

The chain has TRBV27 and TRBJ2-7; 9 positions agree with TRBD1. Germline V gene lookup returns CDR1 MNHEY and CDR2 SMNVEV (reference sequence). The CDR3 runs to 13 residues. V lost 4 bases to trimming and J lost 7 bases; unmatched junction nucleotides: 5. The DNA for the CDR3 is TGTGCCAGCAGTTGGGACAGGGTGGGTGAGCAGTACTTC. Amino acid sequence: CASSWDRVGEQYF.

The V and J genes are TRBV7-3 and TRBJ2-3, with TRBD2 matching 7 bases. Germline assignment: CDR1 SGHTA and CDR2 FQGTGA. The CDR3 is made up of 17 amino acids. J lost 3 bases, V lost 4 bases, and 13 bases had no gene match. CDR3 amino acids: CASSSGSGGSGTDTQYF. The CDR3 DNA follows: TGTGCCAGCAGCTCGGGGAGTGGCGGGAGTGGTACAGATACGCAGTATTTT. Drawing the rest from reference TRBV7-3 and TRBJ2-3, the complete variable domain is GAGVSQTPSNKVTEKGKYVELRCDPISGHTALYWYRQSLGQGPEFLIYFQGTGAADDSGLPNDRFFAVRPEGSVSTLKIQRTERGDSAVYLCASSSGSGGSGTDTQYFGPGTRLTVL.

This clone was counted once. The rearrangement links TRBV4-3 to TRBJ2-3; D possibly corresponds to TRBD2 (5 bases). The V end was cut by 1 base, the J end by 0 bases, with 14 bases between. Germline V gene data show CDR1 as LGHNA and CDR2 as YSLEER. CDR3 size: 17 residues. The CDR3 region is CASSQGQSGLSTDTQYF. CDR3 nucleotides: TGCGCCAGCAGCCAAGGTCAAAGCGGACTTAGCACAGATACGCAGTATTTT.

This clone has more than one count but fewer than ten. The CDR3 loop reads CASSSSIRNQPQHF. The CDR3 nucleotides read TGTGCCAGCAGTTCTTCAATCAGGAATCAGCCCCAGCATTTT. The V call is TRBV27, the J call TRBJ1-5; D gene ambiguous. V shed 4 bases and J shed 4 bases, with 11 bases lying between them. The germline gives CDR1 MNHEY, CDR2 SMNVEV (reference sequence). This CDR3 has 14 residues.

This chain uses TRBV11-2 with TRBJ2-7; 8 bases fit TRBD2. CDR1 and CDR2 (germline): SGHAT, FQNNGV. The CDR3 length is 17 residues. Trimming removed 6 bases from V and 7 bases from J; junction bases left unmatched: 20. CDR3 nucleotide sequence: TGTGCCAGCAGGGGAACGAGCGGGAGAGTCTTCGGGAGGGAGCAGTACTTC. Its translation is CASRGTSGRVFGREQYF.

The chain's CDR3 is CASTTGTGAYNEQFF. In DNA, the CDR3 is TGTGCCAGCACCACCGGGACAGGGGCCTACAATGAGCAGTTCTTC. J is TRBJ2-1 and V is TRBV7-9, with 10 bases lining up with TRBD1. In germline, CDR1 is SEHNR, CDR2 FQNEAQ (reference sequence). This CDR3 region has 15 residues. J gave up 2 bases and V 7 bases, and 5 bases lay outside the gene matches.

The sample holds one count of this clone. This chain uses TRBV27 with TRBJ1-1, with a possible D match to TRBD1 (5 bases). Germline assignment: CDR1 MNHEY and CDR2 SMNVEV (reference sequence). Between the trimmed V and J ends, which lost 3 bases and 5 bases, there was a span of 13 bases. The length of the CDR3 is 14 residues. CDR3 nucleotide sequence: TGTGCCAGCAGTTTTGGTCTGGGGGGGACTGAAGCTTTCTTT. Translation: CASSFGLGGTEAFF.

This chain connects TRBV3-1 (or the pseudogene TRBV3-2) to TRBJ1-1; D might be TRBD1 (6 bases). The CDR3 is 14 residues long. With 1 base removed from V and 6 bases from J, the gap between germline ends came to 12 bases. Per the germline V gene, CDR1 is LGHDT and CDR2 is YNNKEL (reference sequence). CDR3 loop: CASSQVTGQAEAFF. DNA of the CDR3: TGTGCCAGCAGCCAAGTTACAGGGCAGGCTGAAGCTTTCTTT.

This chain connects TRBV12-5 to TRBJ2-2; possibly TRBD2 for D (5 bases). Germline V gives CDR1 LGHNT, CDR2 FRNRAP. The CDR3 contains 13 residues. Deletions cut 3 bases from V and 7 bases from J, with 9 bases between. The CDR3 region is CASGLTSYGELFF. The CDR3 DNA reads as TGTGCTAGTGGTTTAACTAGTTACGGGGAGCTGTTTTTT.

This sequence joins TRBV18 and TRBJ2-3; D might be TRBD2 (6 bases). Per germline, CDR1 KGHSH and CDR2 LQKENI. Trimming removed 7 bases at V and 5 bases at J, with 25 bases between. The CDR3 runs 17 residues. The CDR3 region is CASCHKALAGVQDTQYF. DNA of the CDR3: TGTGCCAGCTGCCATAAGGCACTAGCAGGCGTCCAAGATACGCAGTATTTT.

The genes are TRBV4-2 and TRBJ2-7, with D possibly TRBD1 on 5 matching bases. V was pared by 4 bases and J by 6 bases, with 10 bases between. The CDR3 sequence is 12 residues long. In germline, CDR1 is LGHNA, CDR2 YNFKEQ. CDR3 sequence: CASSPGQSEQYF. Here the CDR3 DNA reads TGTGCCAGCAGCCCTGGACAATCCGAGCAGTACTTC.

This chain connects TRBV29-1 to TRBJ1-1; D is perhaps TRBD1 (6 bases). Germline loops: CDR1 SQVTM, CDR2 ANQGSEA. CDR3 size: 13 residues. The V and J ends lost 6 bases and 9 bases respectively, with 20 bases between them. CDR3 residues: CSVLRGRGSKAFF. The CDR3 DNA is TGCAGCGTCCTCAGGGGAAGAGGTTCGAAAGCTTTCTTT.

The gene calls are TRBV20-1 and TRBJ2-1; the D gene is possibly TRBD2 (5 bases). Germline CDR1 reads DFQATT; CDR2 reads SNEGSKA (reference sequence). Trimming took off 4 bases at V and 10 bases at J, with 11 bases between the two ends. The CDR3 sequence is 11 residues long. As DNA, the CDR3 is TGCAGTGCTAACGGACTGCCAGAGCAGTTCTTC. Protein sequence: CSANGLPEQFF.

This chain connects TRBV19 to TRBJ1-1, with D unclear. The CDR3 covers 14 residues. Germline V gives CDR1 LNHDA, CDR2 SQIVND (reference sequence). V gave up 0 bases and J gave up 1 base, with 6 bases separating them. CDR3 DNA sequence: TGTGCCAGTAGTATAGATCCGAGGAACACTGAAGCTTTCTTT. It encodes CASSIDPRNTEAFF. Together with reference TRBV19 and TRBJ1-1, the CDR3 gives the full variable domain: DGGITQSPKYLFRKEGQNVTLSCEQNLNHDAMYWYRQDPGQGLRLIYYSQIVNDFQKGDIAEGYSVSREKKESFPLTVTSAQKNPTAFYLCASSIDPRNTEAFFGQGTRLTVV.

The rearrangement uses TRBV5-1 and TRBJ2-6; D remains unclear. This CDR3 comprises 15 residues. Germline CDR1 and CDR2: SGHRS and YFSETQ. V dropped 0 bases and J dropped 2 bases, with 6 bases sitting between them. In DNA form, the CDR3 reads TGCGCCAGCAGCTTGGTAGCCGCTGGGGCCAACGTCCTGACTTTC. Translating gives CASSLVAAGANVLTF.

With respect to this clone: Additional DNA sequences in this sample encode the identical CDR3. V gene TRBV27 combines with J gene TRBJ1-1; D is uncertain. Germline-derived CDR1 and CDR2 are MNHEY and SMNVEV (reference sequence). This CDR3 region has 11 residues. V gave up 6 bases and J gave up 1 base, with 3 bases separating them. The CDR3 nucleotides read TGTGCCAGCAGGCGGAACACTGAAGCTTTCTTT. Translated, it gives CASRRNTEAFF.